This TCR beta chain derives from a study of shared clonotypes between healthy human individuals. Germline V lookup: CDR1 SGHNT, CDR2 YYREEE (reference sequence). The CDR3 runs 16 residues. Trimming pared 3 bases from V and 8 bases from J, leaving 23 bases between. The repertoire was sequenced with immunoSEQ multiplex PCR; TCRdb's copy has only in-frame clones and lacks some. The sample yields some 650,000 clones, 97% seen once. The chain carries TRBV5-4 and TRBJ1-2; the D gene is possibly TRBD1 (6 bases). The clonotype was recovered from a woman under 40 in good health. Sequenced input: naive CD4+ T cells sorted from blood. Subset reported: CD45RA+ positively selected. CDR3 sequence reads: CASSSATTGQTLGYTF. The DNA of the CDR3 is TGTGCCAGCAGCTCGGCGACAACGGGACAAACTTTGGGCTACACCTTC.